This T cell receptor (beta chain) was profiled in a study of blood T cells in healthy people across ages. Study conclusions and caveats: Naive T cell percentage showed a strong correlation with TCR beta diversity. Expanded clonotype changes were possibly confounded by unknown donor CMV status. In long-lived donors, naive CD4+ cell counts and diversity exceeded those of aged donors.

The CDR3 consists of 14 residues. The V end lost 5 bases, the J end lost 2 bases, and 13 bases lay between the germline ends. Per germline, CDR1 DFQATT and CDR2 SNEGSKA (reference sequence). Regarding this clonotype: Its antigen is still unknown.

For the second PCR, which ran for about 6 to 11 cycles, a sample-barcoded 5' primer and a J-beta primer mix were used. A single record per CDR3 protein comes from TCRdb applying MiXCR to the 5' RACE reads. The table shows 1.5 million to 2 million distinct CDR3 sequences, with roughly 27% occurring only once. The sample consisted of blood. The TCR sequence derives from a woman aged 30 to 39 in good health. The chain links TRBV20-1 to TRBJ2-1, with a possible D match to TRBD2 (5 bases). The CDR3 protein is CSASEAGPYNEQFF. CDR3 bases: TGCAGTGCTTCAGAGGCGGGCCCCTACAATGAGCAGTTCTTC.